Sequencing of this T cell receptor beta chain was carried out in a study of preoperative IRX-2 immunotherapy in early breast cancer. TCRdb's table, derived via immunoSEQ multiplex PCR, lists solely in-frame clones and lacks some. The data contain about 38,000 clones, roughly 80% of them singletons. The sample's treatment: preoperative locoregional IRX-2 cytokine immunotherapy. Samples came from a phase Ib trial of preoperative locoregional IRX-2 cytokine immunotherapy. Trimming took 2 bases from V and 0 from J; bases not matched to a gene: 6. Germline assignment: CDR1 MDHEN and CDR2 SYDVKM. This CDR3 comprises 16 residues.

This rearrangement joins TRBV28 to TRBJ1-1, with 7 bases lining up with TRBD1. Sequences were derived from lymph node tissue, sampled after IRX-2 immunotherapy. This receptor was taken from a human donor with breast cancer. CDR3: CASSLAYRGMNTEAFF. CDR3 sequence (DNA): TGTGCCAGCAGTTTAGCTTACAGGGGCATGAACACTGAAGCTTTCTTT. Using reference TRBV28 and TRBJ1-1 for the parts outside the CDR3, the full variable domain is DVKVTQSSRYLVKRTGEKVFLECVQDMDHENMFWYRQDPGLGLRLIYFSYDVKMKEKGDIPEGYSVSREKKERFSLILESASTNQTSMYLCASSLAYRGMNTEAFFGQGTRLTVV.